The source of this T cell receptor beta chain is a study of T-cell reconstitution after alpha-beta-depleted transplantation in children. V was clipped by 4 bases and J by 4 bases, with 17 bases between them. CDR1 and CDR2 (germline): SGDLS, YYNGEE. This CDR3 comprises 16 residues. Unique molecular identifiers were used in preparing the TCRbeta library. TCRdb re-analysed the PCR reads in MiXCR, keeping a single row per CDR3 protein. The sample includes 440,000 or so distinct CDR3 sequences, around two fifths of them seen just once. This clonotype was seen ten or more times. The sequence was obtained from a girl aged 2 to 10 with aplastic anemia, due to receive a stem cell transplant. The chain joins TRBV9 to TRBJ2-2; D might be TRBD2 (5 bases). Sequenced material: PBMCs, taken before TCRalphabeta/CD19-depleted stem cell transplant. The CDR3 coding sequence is TGTGCCAGCAGCCTACGGTCCAAGGCGGGCACCGGGGAGCTGTTTTTT. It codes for CASSLRSKAGTGELFF.